This passage covers 26 T cell receptor beta chains from one sample sequenced in a study of OX40 agonist ivuxolimab in advanced cancers. Library creation used the immunoSEQ multiplex PCR assay. Drawn from immuneACCESS, this table holds only the in-frame rearrangements with V and J called that TCRdb kept. Clones are partly lost; checked studies trace under half to an unresolved V gene and leave the rest unexplained. Recorded for this sample are under 85,000 clones; around 86% of them occurred a single time. The top ten clonotypes cover approximately 1.9% of the sample. The source material was CD4+ or CD8+ T cells sorted from blood, sampled in a trial of the OX40 agonist ivuxolimab. The receptor set was obtained from an adult with an advanced solid tumor such as melanoma, head and neck, liver or kidney cancer.

The chain uses TRBV7-9 and TRBJ1-5; D uncertain. The germline gives CDR1 SEHNR, CDR2 FQNEAQ (reference sequence). V dropped 3 bases and J dropped 6 bases, with 9 bases sitting between them. The CDR3 sequence is 13 residues long. The CDR3 coding sequence is TGTGCCAGCAGCTTGTCTGAGTTTCAGCCCCAGCATTTT. Translating it yields CASSLSEFQPQHF. The full variable domain, its missing parts supplied by reference TRBV7-9 and TRBJ1-5, is DTGVSQNPRHKITKRGQNVTFRCDPISEHNRLYWYRQTLGQGPEFLTYFQNEAQLEKSRLLSDRFSAERPKGSFSTLEIQRTEQGDSAMYLCASSLSEFQPQHFGDGTRLSIL.

The chain uses TRBV18 and TRBJ2-5; D is undetermined. This CDR3 region has 13 residues. Germline V gene data show CDR1 as KGHSH and CDR2 as LQKENI. With 3 bases removed from V and 0 bases from J, the gap between germline ends came to 5 bases. Written as DNA, the CDR3 is TGTGCCAGCTCACCGGTGTACCAAGAGACCCAGTACTTC. It encodes CASSPVYQETQYF.

The chain uses TRBV5-6 and TRBJ2-3, with 7 bases that match TRBD2. The V and J ends lost 2 bases and 5 bases, in that order; junction bases with no gene match: 8. The germline CDR1 and CDR2 sequences are SGHDT and YYEEEE. There are 15 residues in the CDR3. CDR3 loop: CASSFTRLAGDTQYF. The CDR3 DNA is TGTGCCAGCAGCTTTACAAGACTAGCCGGAGATACGCAGTATTTT.

This rearrangement joins TRBV23-1 to TRBJ1-2; D not certain. TRBV23-1 qualifies as an ORF whose function is uncertain. The ends were cut back, 0 bases at V and 1 base at J, with 9 bases in the middle. The CDR3 is 15 residues long. The CDR3 nucleotides read TGCGCCAGCAGTCAATCCCCACAAGGTAACTATGGCTACACCTTC. This gives the protein CASSQSPQGNYGYTF.

The V call is TRBV7-3, the J call TRBJ2-5; D may be TRBD2 (6 bases). CDR1 and CDR2 (germline): SGHTA, FQGTGA. CDR3 length: 15 amino acids. Trimming stripped 2 bases from V and 5 bases from J, with 15 bases between. CDR3 DNA: TGTGCCAGCAGCTTAGGTGGTCGGGGGACCGAGACCCAGTACTTC. Protein sequence: CASSLGGRGTETQYF. The full variable domain, in which reference TRBV7-3 and TRBJ2-5 provide the parts outside the CDR3, is GAGVSQTPSNKVTEKGKYVELRCDPISGHTALYWYRQSLGQGPEFLIYFQGTGAADDSGLPNDRFFAVRPEGSVSTLKIQRTERGDSAVYLCASSLGGRGTETQYFGPGTRLLVL.

The chain is built from TRBV4-3 and TRBJ1-6, with no clear D. V was trimmed by 2 bases and J by 7 bases, leaving 9 bases between them. This CDR3 has 14 amino acids. Germline lookup yields CDR1 LGHNA and CDR2 YSLEER. In DNA, the CDR3 is TGCGCCAGCAGCCAACTCCCGGGGAATTCACCCCTCCACTTT. Protein product: CASSQLPGNSPLHF.

This chain connects TRBV4-1 to TRBJ2-3, with 8 bases lining up with TRBD2. This CDR3 spans 14 amino acids. V lost 7 bases, J lost 2 bases, and 5 bases stayed unmatched. Germline V CDR1 and CDR2: MGHRA, YSYEKL. CDR3 region: CASNPGGLTDTQYF. CDR3 coding DNA: TGCGCCAGCAACCCGGGGGGGCTCACAGATACGCAGTATTTT.

The chain's CDR3 is CAWRDGSNYEQYF. The CDR3 coding sequence is TGTGCCTGGAGGGACGGGAGTAATTACGAGCAGTACTTC. This chain joins TRBV30 and TRBJ2-7, with D perhaps matching TRBD2 (6 bases). The V and J ends lost 3 bases and 4 bases respectively, with 13 bases between them. CDR1 is GTSNPN, CDR2 SVGIG, per germline (reference sequence). This CDR3 is 13 amino acids long.

The chain employs TRBV4-3 and TRBJ1-4; D gene unclear. Germline V gene lookup returns CDR1 LGHNA and CDR2 YSLEER. Trimming shortened V by 1 base and J by 3 bases, and 12 bases separated the two germline ends. The CDR3 has 16 residues. The CDR3 loop reads CASSQAGGRANEKLFF. CDR3 DNA sequence: TGCGCCAGCAGCCAAGCGGGAGGAAGGGCTAATGAAAAACTGTTTTTT.

The chain is built from TRBV9 and TRBJ2-6; 9 nucleotides align to TRBD2. V gave up 2 bases and J gave up 0 bases; unmatched junction bases: 6. CDR3 size: 18 residues. Germline assignment: CDR1 SGDLS and CDR2 YYNGEE. CDR3 DNA: TGTGCCAGCAGCGTTTCTAGCGGGGTTTTCTCTGGGGCCAACGTCCTGACTTTC. Protein sequence: CASSVSSGVFSGANVLTF.

This chain connects TRBV5-1 to TRBJ1-4; D gene ambiguous. Looked up from germline, CDR1 is SGHRS and CDR2 is YFSETQ. V lost 2 bases and J lost 0, with 5 bases in between. The CDR3 consists of 14 residues. CDR3 nucleotides: TGCGCCAGCAGCTTAATGGCAACTAATGAAAAACTGTTTTTT. Its translation is CASSLMATNEKLFF.

V usage is TRBV7-2 and J usage is TRBJ2-7; 9 nucleotides match TRBD1. With V trimmed by 4 bases and J by 2 bases, 6 bases remained unmatched. CDR1 SGHTA and CDR2 FQGNSA come from the germline V gene. The CDR3 is 15 residues long. In nucleotides, the CDR3 is TGTGCCAGCAGCTCTGGACAGGGGCTTCCCTACGAGCAGTACTTC. Residues: CASSSGQGLPYEQYF.

CDR3 protein: CASSSPATTEAFF. The CDR3 DNA follows: TGTGCCAGCAGCTCCCCAGCGACCACTGAAGCTTTCTTT. This chain connects TRBV5-4 to TRBJ1-1; unclear D gene. CDR3 length: 13 residues. Germline-derived CDR1 and CDR2 are SGHNT and YYREEE (reference sequence). The V gene lost 3 bases and the J gene lost 4 bases, with 10 bases spanning the gap. Using reference TRBV5-4 and TRBJ1-1 for the parts outside the CDR3, the full variable domain is ETGVTQSPTHLIKTRGQQVTLRCSSQSGHNTVSWYQQALGQGPQFIFQYYREEENGRGNFPPRFSGLQFPNYSSELNVNALELDDSALYLCASSSPATTEAFFGQGTRLTVV.

The V call is TRBV9, the J call TRBJ2-2, with D perhaps assigned TRBD1 or TRBD2 (5 bases each). This CDR3 spans 17 amino acids. Deletions cut 3 bases from V and 2 bases from J, with 17 bases between. Germline CDR1 SGDLS, CDR2 YYNGEE. The CDR3 DNA reads TGTGCCAGCAGCGAGACCCCGGGACGGGGAAACACCGGGGAGCTGTTTTTT. This encodes CASSETPGRGNTGELFF.

In its sample, this clone was seen a few times. V gene TRBV10-3 combines with J gene TRBJ2-5; 11 bases align to TRBD1. V shed 5 bases and J 2 bases; nucleotides not matched to a gene: 4. The germline V gene encodes CDR1 ENHRY and CDR2 SYGVKD. CDR3 size: 15 residues. The chain's CDR3 is CAISTDRGQQETQYF. CDR3 sequence (DNA): TGTGCCATCAGTACGGACAGGGGGCAGCAAGAGACCCAGTACTTC.

This clone was counted a few times. The chain joins TRBV15 to TRBJ2-1, with 8 bases identical to TRBD1. This CDR3 comprises 15 residues. CDR1 and CDR2 (germline): LNHNV, YYDKDF (reference sequence). Trimming cost V 2 bases and J 6 bases; bases outside gene matches: 6. This chain's CDR3 is CATSRRTGGINEQFF. The CDR3 DNA reads as TGTGCCACCAGCAGAAGAACAGGGGGAATCAATGAGCAGTTCTTC.

The chain is built from TRBV6-5 and TRBJ2-1, with 8 bases lining up with TRBD2. The CDR3 totals 13 residues. Germline-derived CDR1 and CDR2 are MNHEY and SVGAGI. V shed 5 bases, J shed 15 bases, and the junction held 12 bases outside the gene matches. For the CDR3, the DNA is TGTGCCAGCAGTCCATCTAAAGCGGGAGATCCGTTCTTC. This sequence encodes CASSPSKAGDPFF.

This clone was seen just once. The chain couples TRBV5-6 to TRBJ2-7, with 8 bases aligning to TRBD1. The CDR3 consists of 15 residues. Germline V CDR1 and CDR2: SGHDT, YYEEEE. With V trimmed by 4 bases and J by 3 bases, 9 bases remained unmatched. The CDR3 DNA is TGTGCCAGCAGCCCTGACAGGGGTCGAGGCTACGAGCAGTACTTC. This translates into CASSPDRGRGYEQYF.

The chain combines TRBV27 with TRBJ1-5; no definite D call. There are 11 residues in the CDR3. Germline-derived CDR1 and CDR2 are MNHEY and SMNVEV (reference sequence). V shed 8 bases and J shed 4 bases, with 6 bases lying between them. The CDR3 here is CASGDNQPQHF. The CDR3 DNA reads as TGTGCCAGCGGCGATAATCAGCCCCAGCATTTT.

A remark on this clone: This CDR3 is also generated by other DNA sequences in the sample. V is TRBV4-2 and J is TRBJ2-5; D is tentatively TRBD1 or TRBD2 (5 bases each). The germline V and J ends were trimmed by 1 base and 5 bases, with 5 bases remaining between them. CDR1 and CDR2 (germline): LGHNA, YNFKEQ. The CDR3 has 12 residues. DNA for the CDR3: TGTGCCAGCAGCCAAGGGGGGGAGACCCAGTACTTC. Its translation: CASSQGGETQYF.

The CDR3 spells CASSSNHNEQFF. As DNA, the CDR3 is TGTGCCAGCAGCTCGAACCACAATGAGCAGTTCTTC. The V call is TRBV7-2, the J call TRBJ2-1; no firm D call. Germline loops: CDR1 SGHTA, CDR2 FQGNSA. The CDR3 is made up of 12 amino acids. V was shortened by 4 bases and J by 5 bases, with 6 bases between the two germline ends.

The chain employs TRBV2 and TRBJ1-2; 9 positions agree with TRBD1. This CDR3 is 13 amino acids long. The germline CDR1 and CDR2 sequences are SNHLY and FYNNEI. The ends lost 6 bases at V and 6 bases at J; junction bases unmatched: 5. This CDR3 reads CASSVDRGNGYTF. CDR3 nucleotides: TGTGCCAGCAGCGTGGACAGGGGAAATGGCTACACCTTC.

This clone was seen a few times. This chain connects TRBV2 to TRBJ1-5; D perhaps matches TRBD1 (6 bases). From germline, CDR1 is SNHLY and CDR2 FYNNEI. The CDR3 has 14 residues. The ends were cut back, 6 bases at V and 2 bases at J, with 11 bases in the middle. The CDR3 DNA follows: TGTGCCAGCAGAGGCAGGGGAGGCAATCAGCCCCAGCATTTT. Amino acid sequence: CASRGRGGNQPQHF.

CDR3 residues: CASTRDAVNQPQHF. CDR3 coding DNA: TGTGCCAGCACCCGGGACGCGGTGAATCAGCCCCAGCATTTT. The rearrangement links TRBV6-5 to TRBJ1-5; TRBD1 might be the D (5 bases). V was cut by 7 bases and J by 4 bases, with 14 bases left in between. Looked up from germline, CDR1 is MNHEY and CDR2 is SVGAGI. This CDR3 is 14 amino acids long.

The chain recombines TRBV7-8 with TRBJ1-5, with a tentative D call TRBD1 (5 bases). The CDR3 is 16 residues long. The germline gives CDR1 SGHVS, CDR2 FQNEAQ. V was shortened by 2 bases and J by 5 bases, with 16 bases between the two germline ends. The CDR3 DNA follows: TGTGCCAGCAGCTTAAAGTGGTTAGGGGCCCATCAGCCCCAGCATTTT. Protein product: CASSLKWLGAHQPQHF.

With respect to this clone: A read error may produce the germline difference seen at one junction end. The CDR3 loop reads CASSYEIGLNF. The CDR3 DNA sequence: TGTGCCAGCAGTTACGAGATAGGGTTAAACTTC. The V and J genes are TRBV6-5 and TRBJ2-7; unclear D gene. This CDR3 has 11 residues. Germline CDR1 reads MNHEY; CDR2 reads SVGAGI.